Detailed here is one T cell receptor beta chain. Its cognate antigen is unknown. These data originate in a study of CD8 T cells in ankylosing spondylitis. Findings and caveats of the study: The clones that were linked to disease were reported to be significantly enriched in matched synovial fluid samples from ankylosing spondylitis patients.

Germline V gene sequence: CDR1 WNHNN, CDR2 SYGVQD (reference sequence). The CDR3 runs 15 residues. Trimming took 6 bases from V and 3 from J; bases not matched to a gene: 7. TCRdb itself ran the 5' RACE reads through MiXCR, one entry per CDR3 protein. The sample holds 350,000 to 400,000 distinct CDR3 sequences; roughly 20% are singletons and the top ten take 10% to 15%. Sequenced material: blood, either unsorted or a sorted T cell fraction (not recorded which). The rearrangement joins TRBV10-1 to TRBJ2-3; 9 bases are a match to TRBD2. This clonotype was sampled from a male donor with ankylosing spondylitis or in good health (not recorded which). CDR3 DNA sequence: TGCGCCAGCAGCTTCGGGACTAGCAGGACAGATACGCAGTATTTT. It codes for CASSFGTSRTDTQYF.